The entry that follows covers one T cell receptor (beta chain) sequence. Its specificity is unknown. This sample is part of a study of cytomegalovirus exposure and HLA in healthy donors. Across the study: Earlier results showed 120 million or so unique TCR beta sequences derived from about 179 million T cells.

The CDR3 has 17 residues. V was trimmed by 6 bases and J by 5 bases, leaving 22 bases between them. Germline values: CDR1 MNHEY, CDR2 SMNVEV (reference sequence). Use of 60 Vbeta and 13 Jbeta primers characterized the PCR. Per the original methods: Counted up in a later analysis, unique TCR beta chains came to about 80 million, with some 11 million shared. Generated by immunoSEQ multiplex PCR, the TCRdb table keeps only in-frame clones and is missing some. V, J and clone size were drawn from that table, and D and trimming were deduced from the DNA. Of around 110,000 clones in the sample, around three quarters were seen once. Overall study findings and caveats: Among the sequence variants, a highly shared cluster was likely an artifact of sequencing.

The chain joins TRBV27 to TRBJ2-2; D unresolved. This sequence was found in a man aged 30 to 39 in good health and CMV-seropositive. Sequencing used PBMCs. The CDR3 nucleotides read TGTGCCAGCAGCCCGGGTGCCGGTGGAGTATGGACCGGGGAGCTGTTTTTT. This translates into CASSPGAGGVWTGELFF.